This T cell receptor beta chain was sequenced for a study of T cells after somatic rescue of genetic block. Sequencing was performed with immunoSEQ multiplex PCR; in TCRdb, only in-frame clones are kept and a portion is missing. This sample has approximately 13,000 clones; roughly 70% occur once, and the top ten carry less than 25%. Looked up from germline, CDR1 is SGHRS and CDR2 is YFSETQ. The ends lost 4 bases at V and 5 bases at J; junction bases unmatched: 3. The CDR3 runs to 14 residues. The chain recombines TRBV5-1 with TRBJ1-2, with 12 positions matching TRBD1. The source material was peripheral blood mononuclear cells (PBMCs). This TCR derives from a boy aged 10-17 years. This CDR3 is CASSPGQGAYGYTF. CDR3 in DNA: TGCGCCAGCAGCCCGGGACAGGGGGCATATGGCTACACCTTC. Drawing the rest from reference TRBV5-1 and TRBJ1-2, the complete variable domain is KAGVTQTPRYLIKTRGQQVTLSCSPISGHRSVSWYQQTPGQGLQFLFEYFSETQRNKGNFPGRFSGRQFSNSRSEMNVSTLELGDSALYLCASSPGQGAYGYTFGSGTRLTVV.